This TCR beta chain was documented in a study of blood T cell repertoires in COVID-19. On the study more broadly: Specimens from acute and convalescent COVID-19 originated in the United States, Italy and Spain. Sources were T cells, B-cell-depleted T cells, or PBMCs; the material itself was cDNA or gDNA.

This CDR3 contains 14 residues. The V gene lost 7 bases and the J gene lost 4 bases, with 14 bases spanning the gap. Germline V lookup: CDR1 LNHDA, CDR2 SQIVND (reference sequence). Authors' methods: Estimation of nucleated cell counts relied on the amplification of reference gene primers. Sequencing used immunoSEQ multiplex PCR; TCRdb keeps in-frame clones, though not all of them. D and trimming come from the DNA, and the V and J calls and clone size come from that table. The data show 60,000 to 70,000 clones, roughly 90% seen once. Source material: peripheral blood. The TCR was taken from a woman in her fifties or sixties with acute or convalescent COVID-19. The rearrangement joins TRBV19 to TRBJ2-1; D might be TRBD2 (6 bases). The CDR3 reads CASNARDRYNEQFF. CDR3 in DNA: TGTGCCAGTAATGCGCGGGATAGATACAATGAGCAGTTCTTC.